Sequencing of this TCR beta chain was carried out in a study of T cells after posttransplantation cyclophosphamide. Germline V gene lookup returns CDR1 SGHAT and CDR2 FQNNGV. The germline V and J ends were trimmed by 3 bases and 3 bases, with 6 bases remaining between them. The CDR3 contains 12 residues. Cyclophosphamide on days +3 and +4 followed busulfan-fludarabine conditioning and a marrow graft. The study's findings and limits: TRB overlap between skin or GI tissue T cells and blood was limited. Later blood repertoires were often dominated by clones from the donor CD8+ memory compartment. Recipient CMV seropositivity and CMV reactivation strongly tracked TRB clonality.

This clone was observed at least ten times. The antigen is unknown. Produced via immunoSEQ multiplex PCR; TCRdb's table is partial and in-frame only. This record lists about 4,100 clones, none seen once only, and the top ten clones contain 13%. The origin of this receptor is a female patient in her late teens or twenties who received an allogeneic stem cell transplant from an unrelated donor, was CMV-positive, and had acute GVHD only. Some T cells may be the graft donor's. This sequence joins TRBV11-2 and TRBJ2-7; D may be TRBD2 (5 bases). The material was PBMCs, obtained after allogeneic stem cell transplant with posttransplant cyclophosphamide. Written as DNA, the CDR3 is TGTGCCAGCAGCTTCAGCGGCTACGAGCAGTACTTC. It yields the protein CASSFSGYEQYF.